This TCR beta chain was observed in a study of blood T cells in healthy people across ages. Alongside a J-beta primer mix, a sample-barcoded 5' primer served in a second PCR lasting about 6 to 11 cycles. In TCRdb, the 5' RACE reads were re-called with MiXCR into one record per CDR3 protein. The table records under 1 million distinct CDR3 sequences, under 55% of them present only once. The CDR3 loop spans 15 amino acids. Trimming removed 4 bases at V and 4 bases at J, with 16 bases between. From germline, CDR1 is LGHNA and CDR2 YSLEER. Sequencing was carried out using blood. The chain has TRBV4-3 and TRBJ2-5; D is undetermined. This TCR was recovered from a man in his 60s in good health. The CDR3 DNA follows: TGCGCCAGCAGCCTAATGGTATCCAGAGGAGAGACCCAGTACTTC. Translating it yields CASSLMVSRGETQYF.